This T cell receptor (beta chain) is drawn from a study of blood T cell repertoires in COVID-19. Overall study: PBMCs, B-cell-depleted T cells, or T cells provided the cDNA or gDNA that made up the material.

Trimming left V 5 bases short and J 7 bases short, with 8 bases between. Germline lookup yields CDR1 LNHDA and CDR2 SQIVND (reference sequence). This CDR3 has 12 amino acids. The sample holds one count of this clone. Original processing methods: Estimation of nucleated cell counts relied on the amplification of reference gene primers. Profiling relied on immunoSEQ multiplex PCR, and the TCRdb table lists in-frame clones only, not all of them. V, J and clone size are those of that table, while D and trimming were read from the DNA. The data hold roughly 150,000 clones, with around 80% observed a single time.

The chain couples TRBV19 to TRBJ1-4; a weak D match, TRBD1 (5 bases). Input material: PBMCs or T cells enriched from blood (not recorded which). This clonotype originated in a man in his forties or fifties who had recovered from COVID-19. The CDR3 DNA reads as TGTGCCAGTAGTTTGACAGTTGAAAAACTGTTTTTT. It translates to CASSLTVEKLFF.